Presented here are 7 T cell receptor beta chains from one specimen sequenced in a study of OX40 agonist ivuxolimab in advanced cancers. The method was immunoSEQ multiplex PCR; TCRdb's version includes in-frame clones alone and lacks a portion of them. This sample has around 74,000 clones, with approximately 90% found just once. This sample comprised CD4+ or CD8+ T cells sorted from blood, obtained in a trial of the OX40 agonist ivuxolimab. The receptor set was obtained from an adult with an advanced solid tumor such as melanoma, head and neck, liver or kidney cancer.

This rearrangement joins TRBV20-1 to TRBJ1-2, with D unclear. V lost 3 bases and J lost 8, with 10 bases in between. Germline values: CDR1 DFQATT, CDR2 SNEGSKA (reference sequence). This CDR3 spans 11 amino acids. The CDR3 loop reads CSASPMTGYTF. The CDR3 DNA reads TGCAGTGCTAGCCCTATGACAGGCTACACCTTC.

The rearrangement joins TRBV27 to TRBJ1-4; no clear D. Germline-derived CDR1 and CDR2 are MNHEY and SMNVEV (reference sequence). Trimming shortened V by 6 bases and J by 13 bases, and 24 bases separated the two germline ends. The CDR3 is made up of 15 amino acids. DNA for the CDR3: TGTGCCAGCAGCTTCCGAGCCTTCATGGGAGGCAGACTGTTTTTT. Translated: CASSFRAFMGGRLFF.

V and J are TRBV7-8 and TRBJ1-2; the D gene is possibly TRBD1 (6 bases). The CDR3 is made up of 13 amino acids. The V and J ends lost 5 bases and 3 bases respectively, with 10 bases between them. Germline loops: CDR1 SGHVS, CDR2 FQNEAQ. The DNA for the CDR3 is TGTGCCAGCAGCACCCGGACAGACTATGGCTACACCTTC. Protein sequence: CASSTRTDYGYTF.

The rearrangement uses TRBV29-1 and TRBJ1-5, with D possibly being TRBD1 (5 bases). The CDR3 extends over 14 amino acids. CDR1 SQVTM and CDR2 ANQGSEA come from the germline V gene. The DNA for the CDR3 is TGCAGGGGGGAGCCATCGGGTAGCAATCAGCCCCAGCATTTT. Translation: CRGEPSGSNQPQHF.

J is TRBJ1-2 and V is TRBV21-1. TRBV21-1 is assigned pseudogene status. The CDR3 runs 16 residues. The CDR3 here is CASSKDCSGTGYGYTF. In nucleotides, the CDR3 is TGTGCCAGCAGCAAAGATTGTTCAGGGACCGGCTATGGCTACACCTTC.

The chain couples TRBV5-1 to TRBJ2-1; tentative D call: TRBD1 (5 bases). V was cut by 0 bases and J by 6 bases, with 10 bases left in between. Germline V CDR1 and CDR2: SGHRS, YFSETQ. This CDR3 contains 14 residues. The CDR3 sequence: CASSLAAGINEQFF. In DNA form, the CDR3 reads TGCGCCAGCAGCTTGGCGGCAGGGATCAATGAGCAGTTCTTC.

The V and J genes are TRBV5-4 and TRBJ2-1; 11 bases are shared with TRBD2. The CDR3 loop spans 15 amino acids. J was trimmed by 4 bases and V by 5 bases; bases with no gene match: 5. CDR1 and CDR2 (germline): SGHNT, YYREEE (reference sequence). DNA of the CDR3: TGTGCCAGCAGTACTACTAGCGGGAGTTACAATGAGCAGTTCTTC. This codes for CASSTTSGSYNEQFF.